Shown below are 17 T cell receptor beta chains from a single sample sequenced in a study of siplizumab effects on memory and regulatory T cells. TCRdb's copy holds only in-frame clones and misses some; the assay was immunoSEQ multiplex PCR. The sample contains 110,000 or so clones, just over 90% of which appear only once. What was sequenced was Tregs sorted from blood. The source is a human donor in good health.

V gene TRBV5-4 combines with J gene TRBJ1-1, with 8 nucleotides matching TRBD1. Trimming cost V 4 bases and J 1 base; bases outside gene matches: 3. This CDR3 comprises 14 residues. Germline values: CDR1 SGHNT, CDR2 YYREEE (reference sequence). CDR3 in amino acids: CASSPGQGNTEAFF. The CDR3 nucleotides read TGTGCCAGCAGCCCAGGACAGGGGAACACTGAAGCTTTCTTT. The full variable domain, with the rest looked up from reference TRBV5-4 and TRBJ1-1, is ETGVTQSPTHLIKTRGQQVTLRCSSQSGHNTVSWYQQALGQGPQFIFQYYREEENGRGNFPPRFSGLQFPNYSSELNVNALELDDSALYLCASSPGQGNTEAFFGQGTRLTVV.

The chain is built from TRBV4-2 and TRBJ2-1, with TRBD2 as a possible D gene (7 bases). V lost 1 base, J lost 5 bases, and 27 bases lay in between. The CDR3 sequence is 20 residues long. The V gene's germline CDR1 is LGHNA and CDR2 YNFKEQ. The CDR3 loop is CASSQARGGLGGTTDNEQFF. As DNA, the CDR3 is TGTGCCAGCAGCCAAGCGAGGGGGGGCCTCGGAGGGACCACCGACAATGAGCAGTTCTTC.

The V and J genes are TRBV6-6 and TRBJ2-3, with a tentative D call TRBD2 (5 bases). The V and J ends lost 6 bases and 2 bases respectively, with 9 bases between them. Germline V gives CDR1 MNHNY, CDR2 SVGAGI (reference sequence). This CDR3 region has 13 residues. The DNA of the CDR3 is TGTGCCAGCAGCAAACTAGTCACAGATACGCAGTATTTT. It is translated as CASSKLVTDTQYF.

This sequence joins TRBV2 and TRBJ1-5, with D maybe TRBD1 (6 bases). CDR3 length: 15 amino acids. The germline V gene encodes CDR1 SNHLY and CDR2 FYNNEI. V was shortened by 3 bases and J by 7 bases, with 16 bases between the two germline ends. Here the CDR3 DNA reads TGTGCCAGCAGTGAGCAGGGGAATATAGGCCAGCCCCAGCATTTT. Its translation: CASSEQGNIGQPQHF.

This chain joins TRBV2 and TRBJ2-7; 8 bases match TRBD2. Per germline, CDR1 SNHLY and CDR2 FYNNEI. This CDR3 comprises 13 residues. V was pared by 5 bases and J by 7 bases, with 7 bases of the junction left unmatched. CDR3 region: CASSPLAVKEQYF. CDR3 DNA: TGTGCCAGCAGTCCACTAGCGGTGAAGGAGCAGTACTTC.

The rearrangement joins TRBV10-3 to TRBJ2-2; D is perhaps TRBD1 (6 bases). CDR3 length equals 15 residues. V lost 8 bases to trimming and J lost 0 bases, with 13 bases between them. CDR1 ENHRY and CDR2 SYGVKD come from the germline V gene. The CDR3 nucleotides read TGTGCCATCGGGGAGAGACAGGCGAACACCGGGGAGCTGTTTTTT. Protein sequence: CAIGERQANTGELFF.

CDR3 bases: TGTGCTAGTGGTTTGGTACCCCCGAACACTGAAGCTTTCTTT. It is translated as CASGLVPPNTEAFF. This chain connects TRBV12-5 to TRBJ1-1; D call uncertain. V dropped 0 bases and J dropped 1 base, with 6 bases sitting between them. The CDR3 loop spans 14 amino acids. Germline CDR1 LGHNT, CDR2 FRNRAP.

V is TRBV6-6 and J is TRBJ1-5; unclear D gene. Trimming removed 8 bases from V and 7 bases from J, with 12 bases in between. CDR1 and CDR2 from the germline V gene are MNHNY and SVGAGI (reference sequence). The CDR3 has 12 amino acids. The CDR3 nucleotides are TGTGCCAGCTCAGACGCCGGGCAGCCCCAGCATTTT. It yields the protein CASSDAGQPQHF.

The V gene is TRBV11-3, the J gene TRBJ2-1; D unresolved. The CDR3 covers 15 residues. Trimming shortened V by 3 bases and J by 5 bases, and 14 bases separated the two germline ends. Germline V lookup: CDR1 SGHNT, CDR2 YENEEA. CDR3 loop: CASSLVAGLNNEQFF. In nucleotides, the CDR3 is TGTGCCAGCAGCTTGGTAGCAGGTCTCAACAATGAGCAGTTCTTC.

DNA of the CDR3: TGTGCCAGAGACGACCCACCTCTCTACGAGCAGTACTTC. Translated, it gives CARDDPPLYEQYF. The J gene is TRBJ2-7, the V gene TRBV6-7; D not certain. TRBV6-7 is reported as an ORF; its role is uncertain. The CDR3 has 13 amino acids. V lost 9 bases to trimming and J lost 3 bases, with 15 bases between them.

The chain carries TRBV6-5 and TRBJ1-1, with D unclear. The CDR3 has 14 amino acids. Germline assignment: CDR1 MNHEY and CDR2 SVGAGI. The V end was cut by 0 bases, the J end by 1 base, with 6 bases between. In nucleotides, the CDR3 is TGTGCCAGCAGTTACTCACCATCGAACACTGAAGCTTTCTTT. This translates into CASSYSPSNTEAFF.

This CDR3 reads CASRIGQLNTEAFF. DNA of the CDR3: TGTGCCAGCAGAATCGGACAGCTAAACACTGAAGCTTTCTTT. The chain is built from TRBV5-4 and TRBJ1-1, with D maybe TRBD1 (6 bases). The CDR3 runs to 14 residues. V was cut by 5 bases and J by 2 bases, with 13 bases left in between. Germline V gene lookup returns CDR1 SGHNT and CDR2 YYREEE (reference sequence).

The chain is built from TRBV29-1 and TRBJ2-7; maybe TRBD1 (6 bases). The germline V gene has CDR1 SQVTM and CDR2 ANQGSEA. CDR3 length: 13 amino acids. Trimming removed 5 bases from V and 4 bases from J, with 15 bases in between. DNA for the CDR3: TGCAGCGTTTTTCAGGGGCCGCAGTACGAGCAGTACTTC. This encodes CSVFQGPQYEQYF.

The chain joins TRBV5-8 to TRBJ2-1; 10 positions agree with TRBD1. Unmatched junction bases numbered 13, after V lost 5 bases and J lost 5 bases. Per the germline V gene, CDR1 is SGHTS and CDR2 is YDEGEE. CDR3 length: 17 residues. CDR3 amino acids: CASRVGIRDRGNNEQFF. The CDR3 DNA sequence: TGTGCCAGCAGAGTGGGAATAAGGGACAGGGGTAACAATGAGCAGTTCTTC.

The chain carries TRBV9 and TRBJ1-5; TRBD1 agrees at 8 bases. Germline CDR1 SGDLS, CDR2 YYNGEE. The CDR3 totals 15 residues. The V gene end was trimmed by 3 bases and the J gene end by 2 bases; junction bases not matched to a gene: 4. CDR3 sequence: CASSGQGFGNQPQHF. The CDR3 nucleotides read TGTGCCAGCAGCGGACAGGGGTTCGGCAATCAGCCCCAGCATTTT.

This rearrangement joins TRBV5-6 to TRBJ2-1, with D uncertain. CDR1 and CDR2 (germline): SGHDT, YYEEEE. The CDR3 runs 12 residues. The V gene lost 4 bases and the J gene lost 7 bases, with 9 bases spanning the gap. The CDR3 reads CASSQLRNEQFF. For the CDR3, the DNA is TGTGCCAGCAGCCAATTGAGAAATGAGCAGTTCTTC.

This rearrangement joins TRBV18 to TRBJ2-5; the D gene is possibly TRBD2 (6 bases). The CDR3 consists of 13 residues. V lost 3 bases and J lost 4, with 9 bases in between. Germline CDR1 is KGHSH and CDR2 is LQKENI. This CDR3 reads CASSPGLRETQYF. CDR3 DNA sequence: TGTGCCAGCTCACCGGGACTGAGAGAGACCCAGTACTTC.